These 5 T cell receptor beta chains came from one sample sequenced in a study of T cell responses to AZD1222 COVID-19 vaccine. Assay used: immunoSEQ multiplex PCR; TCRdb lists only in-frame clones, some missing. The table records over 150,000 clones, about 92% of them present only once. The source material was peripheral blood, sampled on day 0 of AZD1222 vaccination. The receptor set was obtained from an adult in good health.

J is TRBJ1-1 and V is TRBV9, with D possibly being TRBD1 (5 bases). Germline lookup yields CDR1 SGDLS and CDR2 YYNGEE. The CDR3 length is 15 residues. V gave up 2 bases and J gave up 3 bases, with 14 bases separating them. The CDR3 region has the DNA TGTGCCAGCAGCGTTTCTGCAGGGTTGGACACTGAAGCTTTCTTT. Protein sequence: CASSVSAGLDTEAFF.

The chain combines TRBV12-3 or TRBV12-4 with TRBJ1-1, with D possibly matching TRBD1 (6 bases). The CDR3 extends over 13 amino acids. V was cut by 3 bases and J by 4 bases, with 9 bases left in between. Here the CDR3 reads CASSFEGGTEAFF. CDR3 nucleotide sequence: TGTGCCAGCAGTTTCGAGGGGGGCACTGAAGCTTTCTTT.

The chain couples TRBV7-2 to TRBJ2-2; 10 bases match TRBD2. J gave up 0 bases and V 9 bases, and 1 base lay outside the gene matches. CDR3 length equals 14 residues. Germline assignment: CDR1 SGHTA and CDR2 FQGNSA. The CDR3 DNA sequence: TGTGCCAGTAGCGGGGGGCCGAACACCGGGGAGCTGTTTTTT. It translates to CASSGGPNTGELFF.

The CDR3 sequence is CATSDLLSDEQYF. In nucleotides, the CDR3 is TGTGCCACCAGTGACCTCCTCAGCGACGAGCAGTACTTC. V is TRBV24-1 and J is TRBJ2-7; no reliable D call. The CDR3 totals 13 residues. V was pared by 4 bases and J by 5 bases, with 11 bases between. Germline CDR1 is KGHDR and CDR2 is SFDVKD.

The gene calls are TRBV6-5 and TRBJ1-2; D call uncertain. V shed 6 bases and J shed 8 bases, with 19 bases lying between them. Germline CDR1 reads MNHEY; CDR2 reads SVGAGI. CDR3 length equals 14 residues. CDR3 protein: CASSPPASRSGYTF. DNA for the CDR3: TGTGCCAGCAGCCCACCCGCCTCTAGGAGCGGCTACACCTTC.